What follows describes a single TCR beta chain. The antigen is undetermined. Through Arm-PCR of CDR3 regions and iRepertoire HTBI primers, TCR beta libraries were built. A single record per CDR3 protein comes from TCRdb applying MiXCR to the multiplex PCR reads. The sample lists 300,000 to 450,000 distinct CDR3 sequences; around 15% were seen once. Time point indicated: newly diagnosed GD, antithyroid drugs for less than 3 months. Preparation of the TCR library used RNA extracted from PBMCs. The length of the CDR3 is 16 residues. CDR1 is KGHSH and CDR2 is LQKENI in the germline V gene. Trimming took off 2 bases at V and 0 bases at J, with 13 bases between the two ends. These data originate in a study of regulatory T cells in long-lasting Graves disease. About the research overall: Antithyroid drug use was under 3 months in newly diagnosed Graves' patients. Study outcomes and limitations: Persistent patients shared about 3,000 public clonotypes among themselves. Newly diagnosed patients shared fewer, at roughly 900. It was peripheral blood alone, not thyroid tissue, that was studied.

The sequence derives from a female donor with Graves disease. The sample in question was peripheral blood mononuclear cells (PBMCs), obtained at new diagnosis, from a patient treated with antithyroid drugs. The V and J genes are TRBV18 and TRBJ1-1, with a tentative D call TRBD1 (5 bases). CDR3 amino acids: CASSPDPTAMNTEAFF. Here the CDR3 DNA reads TGTGCCAGCTCACCAGACCCGACAGCTATGAACACTGAAGCTTTCTTT.